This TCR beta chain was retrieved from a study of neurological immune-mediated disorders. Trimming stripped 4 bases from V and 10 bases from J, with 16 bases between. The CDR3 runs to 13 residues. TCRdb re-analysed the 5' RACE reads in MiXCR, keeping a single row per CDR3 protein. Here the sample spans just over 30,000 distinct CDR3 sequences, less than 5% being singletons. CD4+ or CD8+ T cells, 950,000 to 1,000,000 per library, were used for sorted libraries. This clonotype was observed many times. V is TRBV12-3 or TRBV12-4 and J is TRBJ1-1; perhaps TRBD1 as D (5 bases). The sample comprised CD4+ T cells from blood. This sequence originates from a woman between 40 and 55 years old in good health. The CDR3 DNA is TGTGCCAGCAGTTACGGGACGGGACTCGGAGCTTTCTTT. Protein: CASSYGTGLGAFF.